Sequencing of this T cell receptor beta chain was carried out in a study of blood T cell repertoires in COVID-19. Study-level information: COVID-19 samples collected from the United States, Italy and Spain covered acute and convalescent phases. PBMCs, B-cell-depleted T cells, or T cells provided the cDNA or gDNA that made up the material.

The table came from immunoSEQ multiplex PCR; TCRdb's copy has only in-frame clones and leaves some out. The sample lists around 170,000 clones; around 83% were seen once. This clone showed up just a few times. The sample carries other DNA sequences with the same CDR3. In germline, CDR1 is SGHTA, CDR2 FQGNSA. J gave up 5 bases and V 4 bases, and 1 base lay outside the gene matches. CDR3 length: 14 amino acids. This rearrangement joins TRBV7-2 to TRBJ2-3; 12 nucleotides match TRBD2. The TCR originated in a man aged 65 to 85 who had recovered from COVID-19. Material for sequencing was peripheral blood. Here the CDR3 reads CASSSGLAGDTQYF. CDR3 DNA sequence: TGTGCCAGCAGCTCGGGACTAGCGGGAGATACGCAGTATTTT.